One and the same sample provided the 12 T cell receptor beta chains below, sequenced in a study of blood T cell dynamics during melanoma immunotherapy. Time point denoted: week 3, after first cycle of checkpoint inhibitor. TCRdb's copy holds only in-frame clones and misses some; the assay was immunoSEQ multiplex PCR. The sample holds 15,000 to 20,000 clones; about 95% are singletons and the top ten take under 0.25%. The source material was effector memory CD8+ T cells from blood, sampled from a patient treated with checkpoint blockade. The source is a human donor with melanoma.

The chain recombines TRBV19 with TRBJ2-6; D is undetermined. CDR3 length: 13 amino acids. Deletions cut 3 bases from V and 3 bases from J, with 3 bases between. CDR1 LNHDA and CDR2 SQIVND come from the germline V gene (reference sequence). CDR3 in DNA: TGTGCCAGTAGTATTGGTGGGGCCAACGTCCTGACTTTC. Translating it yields CASSIGGANVLTF.

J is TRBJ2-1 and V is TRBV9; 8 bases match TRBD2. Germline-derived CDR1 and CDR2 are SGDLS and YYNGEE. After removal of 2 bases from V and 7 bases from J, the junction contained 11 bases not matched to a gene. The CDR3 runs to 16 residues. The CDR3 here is CASSVQESSGSNEQFF. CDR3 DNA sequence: TGTGCCAGCAGCGTTCAGGAGTCTAGCGGGTCGAATGAGCAGTTCTTC.

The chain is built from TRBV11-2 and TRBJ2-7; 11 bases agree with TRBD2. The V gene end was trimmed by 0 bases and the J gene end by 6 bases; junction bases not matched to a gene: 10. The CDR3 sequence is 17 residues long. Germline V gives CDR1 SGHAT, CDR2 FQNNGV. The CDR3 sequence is CASSLELAGGYDSEQYF. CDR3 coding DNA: TGTGCCAGCAGCTTAGAGCTAGCGGGAGGCTACGATTCCGAGCAGTACTTC.

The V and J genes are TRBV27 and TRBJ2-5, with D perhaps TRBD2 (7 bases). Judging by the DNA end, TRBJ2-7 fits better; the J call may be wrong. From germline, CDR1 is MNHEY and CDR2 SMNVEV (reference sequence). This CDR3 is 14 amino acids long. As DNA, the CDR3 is TGTGCCAGCAGTCTAGGGGGGGTCTTCTACGAGCAGTACTTC. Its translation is CASSLGGVFYEQYF.

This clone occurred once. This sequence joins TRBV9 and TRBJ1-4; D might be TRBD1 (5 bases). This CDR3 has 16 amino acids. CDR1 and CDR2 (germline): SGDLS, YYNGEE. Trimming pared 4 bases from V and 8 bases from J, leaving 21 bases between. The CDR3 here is CASSISPQGGGEKLFF. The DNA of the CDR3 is TGTGCCAGCAGCATTTCTCCCCAGGGAGGTGGAGAAAAACTGTTTTTT.

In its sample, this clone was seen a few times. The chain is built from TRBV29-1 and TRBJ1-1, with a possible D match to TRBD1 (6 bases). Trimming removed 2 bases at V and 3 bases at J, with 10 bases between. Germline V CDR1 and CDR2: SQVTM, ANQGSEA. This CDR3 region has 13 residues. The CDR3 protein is CSVEIGGYTEAFF. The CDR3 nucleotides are TGCAGCGTTGAAATAGGGGGTTACACTGAAGCTTTCTTT. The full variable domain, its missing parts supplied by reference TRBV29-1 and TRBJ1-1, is SAVISQKPSRDICQRGTSLTIQCQVDSQVTMMFWYRQQPGQSLTLIATANQGSEATYESGFVIDKFPISRPNLTFSTLTVSNMSPEDSSIYLCSVEIGGYTEAFFGQGTRLTVV.

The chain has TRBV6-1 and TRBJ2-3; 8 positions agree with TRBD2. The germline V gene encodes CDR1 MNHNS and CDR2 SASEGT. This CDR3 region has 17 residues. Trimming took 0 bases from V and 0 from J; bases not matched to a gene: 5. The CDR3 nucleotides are TGTGCCAGCAGTGAAGCGCCAGCGGGGGATAGCACAGATACGCAGTATTTT. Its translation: CASSEAPAGDSTDTQYF.

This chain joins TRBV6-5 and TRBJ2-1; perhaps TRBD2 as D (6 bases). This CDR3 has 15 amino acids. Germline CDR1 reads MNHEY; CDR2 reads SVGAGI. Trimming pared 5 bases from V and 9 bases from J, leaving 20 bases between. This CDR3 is CASSTLAGEASEQFF. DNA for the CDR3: TGTGCCAGCAGTACCCTAGCCGGGGAGGCCAGTGAGCAGTTCTTC.

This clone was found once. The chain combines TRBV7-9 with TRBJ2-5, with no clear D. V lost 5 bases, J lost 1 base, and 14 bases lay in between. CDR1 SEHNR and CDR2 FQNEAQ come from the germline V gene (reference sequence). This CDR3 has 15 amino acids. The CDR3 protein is CASSAPVKTQETQYF. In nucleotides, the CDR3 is TGTGCCAGCAGCGCCCCCGTTAAAACCCAAGAGACCCAGTACTTC.

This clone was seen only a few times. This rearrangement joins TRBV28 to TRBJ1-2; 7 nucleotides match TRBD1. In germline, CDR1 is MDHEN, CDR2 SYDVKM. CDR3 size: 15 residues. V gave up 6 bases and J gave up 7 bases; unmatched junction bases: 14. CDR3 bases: TGTGCCAGCAGCCAAACGGGAGACAGGGACGTTGGCTACACCTTC. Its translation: CASSQTGDRDVGYTF.

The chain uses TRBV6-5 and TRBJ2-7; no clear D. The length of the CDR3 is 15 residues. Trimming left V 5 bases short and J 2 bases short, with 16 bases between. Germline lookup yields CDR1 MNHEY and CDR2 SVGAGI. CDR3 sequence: CASSVWGSPTYEQYF. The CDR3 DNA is TGTGCCAGCAGTGTCTGGGGATCCCCCACCTACGAGCAGTACTTC.

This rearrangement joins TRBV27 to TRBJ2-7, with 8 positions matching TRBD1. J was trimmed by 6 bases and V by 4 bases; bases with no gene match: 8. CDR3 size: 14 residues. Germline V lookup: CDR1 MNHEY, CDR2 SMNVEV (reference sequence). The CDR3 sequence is CASSSRGRQGEQYF. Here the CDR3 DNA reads TGTGCCAGCAGTTCCAGGGGGCGGCAGGGCGAGCAGTACTTC.